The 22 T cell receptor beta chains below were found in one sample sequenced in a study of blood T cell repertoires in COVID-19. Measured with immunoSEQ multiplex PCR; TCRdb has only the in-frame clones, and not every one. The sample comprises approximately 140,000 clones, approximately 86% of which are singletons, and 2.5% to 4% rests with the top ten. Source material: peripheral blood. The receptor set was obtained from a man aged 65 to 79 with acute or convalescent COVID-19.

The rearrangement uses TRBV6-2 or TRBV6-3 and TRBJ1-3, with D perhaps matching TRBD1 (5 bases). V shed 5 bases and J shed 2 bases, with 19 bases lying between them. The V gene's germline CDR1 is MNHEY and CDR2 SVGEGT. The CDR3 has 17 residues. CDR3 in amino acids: CASSALYRLSPGNTIYF. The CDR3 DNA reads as TGTGCCAGCAGTGCGCTCTACAGGCTTTCACCTGGAAACACCATATATTTT.

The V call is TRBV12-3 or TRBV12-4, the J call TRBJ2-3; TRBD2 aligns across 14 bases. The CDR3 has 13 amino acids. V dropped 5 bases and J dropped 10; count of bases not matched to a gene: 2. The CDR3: CASSTTSGRAQYF. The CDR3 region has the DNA TGTGCCAGCAGTACGACTAGCGGGAGGGCGCAGTATTTT.

In DNA form, the CDR3 reads TGTGCCAGCAGAGCGGGAGGGCCGGGTTGGGCAGATACGCAGTATTTT. It translates to CASRAGGPGWADTQYF. The chain recombines TRBV13 with TRBJ2-3; 10 bases line up with TRBD2. J lost 4 bases, V lost 6 bases, and 10 bases had no gene match. Germline values: CDR1 PRHDT, CDR2 FYEKMQ (reference sequence). The CDR3 contains 16 residues.

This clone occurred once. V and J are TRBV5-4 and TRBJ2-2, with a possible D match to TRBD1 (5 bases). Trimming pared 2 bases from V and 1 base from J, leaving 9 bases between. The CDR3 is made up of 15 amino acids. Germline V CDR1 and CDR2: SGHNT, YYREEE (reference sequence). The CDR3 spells CASSLGAGNTGELFF. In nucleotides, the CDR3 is TGTGCCAGCAGCTTAGGGGCAGGGAACACCGGGGAGCTGTTTTTT.

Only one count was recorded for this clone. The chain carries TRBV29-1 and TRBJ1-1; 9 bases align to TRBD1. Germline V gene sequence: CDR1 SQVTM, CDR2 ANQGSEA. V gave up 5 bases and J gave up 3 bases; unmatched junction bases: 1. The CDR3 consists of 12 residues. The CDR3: CSVRTGDTEAFF. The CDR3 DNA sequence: TGCAGCGTTCGGACAGGGGACACTGAAGCTTTCTTT.

Here the CDR3 DNA reads TGCAGTGCTAGTCCCGGGACTAGCGGGAGGGGATCCTACAATGAGCAGTTCTTC. Its translation is CSASPGTSGRGSYNEQFF. This chain joins TRBV20-1 and TRBJ2-1; 16 nucleotides line up with TRBD2. The CDR3 covers 18 residues. V gave up 3 bases and J gave up 1 base; unmatched junction bases: 6. The V gene's germline CDR1 is DFQATT and CDR2 SNEGSKA (reference sequence).

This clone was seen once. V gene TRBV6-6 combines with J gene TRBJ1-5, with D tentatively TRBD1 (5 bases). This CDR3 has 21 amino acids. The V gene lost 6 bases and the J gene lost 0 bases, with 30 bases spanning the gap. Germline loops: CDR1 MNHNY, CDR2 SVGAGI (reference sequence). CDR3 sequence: CASSRTGGPRQGGYSNQPQHF. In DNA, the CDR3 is TGTGCCAGCAGCCGTACGGGTGGGCCTCGTCAGGGAGGTTATAGCAATCAGCCCCAGCATTTT.

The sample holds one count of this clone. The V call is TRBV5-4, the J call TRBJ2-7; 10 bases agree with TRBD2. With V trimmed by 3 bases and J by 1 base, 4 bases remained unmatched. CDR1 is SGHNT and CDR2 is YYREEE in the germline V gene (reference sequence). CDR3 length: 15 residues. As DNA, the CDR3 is TGTGCCAGCAGCTCCGAAGCGGGAGGGTCCTACGAGCAGTACTTC. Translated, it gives CASSSEAGGSYEQYF. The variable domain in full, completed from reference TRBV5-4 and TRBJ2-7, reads ETGVTQSPTHLIKTRGQQVTLRCSSQSGHNTVSWYQQALGQGPQFIFQYYREEENGRGNFPPRFSGLQFPNYSSELNVNALELDDSALYLCASSSEAGGSYEQYFGPGTRLTVT.

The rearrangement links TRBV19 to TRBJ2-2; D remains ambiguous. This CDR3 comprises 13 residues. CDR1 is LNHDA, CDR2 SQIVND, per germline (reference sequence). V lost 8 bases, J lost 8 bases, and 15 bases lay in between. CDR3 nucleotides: TGTGCCAGTTACAGCCTCGCGTCGGGGGAGCTGTTTTTT. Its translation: CASYSLASGELFF.

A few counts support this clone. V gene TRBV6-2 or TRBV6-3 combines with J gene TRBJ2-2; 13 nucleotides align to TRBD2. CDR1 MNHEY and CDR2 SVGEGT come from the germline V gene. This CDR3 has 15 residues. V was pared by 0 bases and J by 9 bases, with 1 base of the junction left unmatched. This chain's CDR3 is CASSYSGLAGRELFF. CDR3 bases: TGTGCCAGCAGTTACTCGGGACTAGCGGGAAGGGAGCTGTTTTTT.

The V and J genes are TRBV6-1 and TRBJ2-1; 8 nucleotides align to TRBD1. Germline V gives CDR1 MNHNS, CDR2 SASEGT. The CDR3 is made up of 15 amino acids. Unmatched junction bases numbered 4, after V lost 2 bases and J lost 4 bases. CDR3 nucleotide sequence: TGTGCCAGCAGTGAAAGGGACAGGTTGTACAATGAGCAGTTCTTC. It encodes CASSERDRLYNEQFF.

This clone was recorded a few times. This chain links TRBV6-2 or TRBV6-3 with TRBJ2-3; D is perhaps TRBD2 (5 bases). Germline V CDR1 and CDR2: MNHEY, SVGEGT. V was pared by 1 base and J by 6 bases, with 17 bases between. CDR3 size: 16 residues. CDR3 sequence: CASSYWIAHPPDTQYF. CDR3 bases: TGTGCCAGCAGTTACTGGATAGCGCACCCCCCCGATACGCAGTATTTT.

The CDR3 loop reads CASSVATGGLGGNEQFF. CDR3 nucleotides: TGTGCCAGCAGCGTAGCTACAGGAGGACTAGGGGGTAATGAGCAGTTCTTC. The rearrangement links TRBV9 to TRBJ2-1; possible D gene TRBD2, 7 bases. The CDR3 loop spans 17 amino acids. Germline CDR1 and CDR2: SGDLS and YYNGEE. V was clipped by 0 bases and J by 7 bases, with 20 bases between them.

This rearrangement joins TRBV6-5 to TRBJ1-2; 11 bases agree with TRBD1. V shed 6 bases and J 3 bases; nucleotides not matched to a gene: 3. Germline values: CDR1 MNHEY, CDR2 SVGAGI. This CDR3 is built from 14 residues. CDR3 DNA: TGTGCCAGCAGCTTGGGACAGGGGGACTATGGCTACACCTTC. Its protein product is CASSLGQGDYGYTF.

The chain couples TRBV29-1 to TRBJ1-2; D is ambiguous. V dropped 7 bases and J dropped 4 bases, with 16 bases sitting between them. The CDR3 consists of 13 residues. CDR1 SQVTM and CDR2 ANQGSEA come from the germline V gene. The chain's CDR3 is CSAARGASYGYTF. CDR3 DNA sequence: TGCAGCGCCGCGAGAGGAGCGAGCTATGGCTACACCTTC.

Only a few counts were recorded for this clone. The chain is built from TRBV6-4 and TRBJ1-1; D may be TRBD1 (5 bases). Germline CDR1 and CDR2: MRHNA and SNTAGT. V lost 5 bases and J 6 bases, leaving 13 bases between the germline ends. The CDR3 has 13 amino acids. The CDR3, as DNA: TGTGCCAGCAGTTTGGGGGGGTCGGCTGAAGCTTTCTTT. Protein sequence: CASSLGGSAEAFF.

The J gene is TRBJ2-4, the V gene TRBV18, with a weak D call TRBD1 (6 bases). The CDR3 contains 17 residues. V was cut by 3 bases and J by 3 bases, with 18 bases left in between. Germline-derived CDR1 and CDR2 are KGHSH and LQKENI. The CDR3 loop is CASSPSPPAGDKNIQYF. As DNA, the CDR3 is TGTGCCAGCTCACCGTCCCCCCCGGCAGGGGACAAAAACATTCAGTACTTC.

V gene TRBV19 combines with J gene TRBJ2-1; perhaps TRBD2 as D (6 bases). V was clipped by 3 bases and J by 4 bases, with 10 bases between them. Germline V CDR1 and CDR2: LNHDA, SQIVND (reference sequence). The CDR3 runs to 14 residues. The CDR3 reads CASSITSSYNEQFF. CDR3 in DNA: TGTGCCAGTAGTATCACTAGCAGTTACAATGAGCAGTTCTTC.

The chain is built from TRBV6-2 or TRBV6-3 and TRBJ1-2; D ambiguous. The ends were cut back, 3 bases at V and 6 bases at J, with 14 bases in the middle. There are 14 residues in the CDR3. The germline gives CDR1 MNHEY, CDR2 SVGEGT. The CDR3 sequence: CASSYDPGGHGYTF. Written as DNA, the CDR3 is TGTGCCAGCAGTTATGATCCGGGAGGGCATGGCTACACCTTC.

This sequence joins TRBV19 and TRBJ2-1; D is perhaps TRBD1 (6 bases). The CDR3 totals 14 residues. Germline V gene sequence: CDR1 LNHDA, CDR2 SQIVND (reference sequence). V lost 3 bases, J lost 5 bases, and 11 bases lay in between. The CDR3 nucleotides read TGTGCCAGTAGTATCCGGGACAAGAACAATGAGCAGTTCTTC. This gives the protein CASSIRDKNNEQFF.

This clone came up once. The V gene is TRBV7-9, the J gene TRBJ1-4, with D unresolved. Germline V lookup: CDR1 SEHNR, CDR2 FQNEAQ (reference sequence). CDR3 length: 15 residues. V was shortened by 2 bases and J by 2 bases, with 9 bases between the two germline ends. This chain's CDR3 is CASSLWSETNEKLFF. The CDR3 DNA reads TGTGCCAGCAGCTTATGGTCGGAGACTAATGAAAAACTGTTTTTT.

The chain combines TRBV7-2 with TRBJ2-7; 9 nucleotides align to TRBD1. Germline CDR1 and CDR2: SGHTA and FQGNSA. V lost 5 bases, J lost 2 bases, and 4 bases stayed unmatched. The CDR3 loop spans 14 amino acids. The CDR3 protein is CASSRDRAAYEQYF. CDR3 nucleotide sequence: TGTGCCAGCAGCAGGGACAGGGCGGCCTACGAGCAGTACTTC.